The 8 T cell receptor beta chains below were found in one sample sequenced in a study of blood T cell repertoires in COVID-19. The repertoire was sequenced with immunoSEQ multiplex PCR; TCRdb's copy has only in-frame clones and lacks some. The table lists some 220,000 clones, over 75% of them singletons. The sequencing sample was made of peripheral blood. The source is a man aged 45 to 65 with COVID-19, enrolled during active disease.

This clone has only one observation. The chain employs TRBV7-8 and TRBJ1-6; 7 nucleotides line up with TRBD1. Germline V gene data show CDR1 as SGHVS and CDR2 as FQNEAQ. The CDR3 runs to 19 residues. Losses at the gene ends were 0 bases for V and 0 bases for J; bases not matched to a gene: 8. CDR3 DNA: TGTGCCAGCAGCTTAGCGGCGCAGGGGGTAAGCTCCTATAATTCACCCCTCCACTTT. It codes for CASSLAAQGVSSYNSPLHF.

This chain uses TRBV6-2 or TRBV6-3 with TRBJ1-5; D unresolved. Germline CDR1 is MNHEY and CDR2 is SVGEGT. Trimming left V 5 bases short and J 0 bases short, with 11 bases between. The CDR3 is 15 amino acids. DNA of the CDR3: TGTGCCAGCAGTCGGGAGAAGTATAGCAATCAGCCCCAGCATTTT. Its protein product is CASSREKYSNQPQHF.

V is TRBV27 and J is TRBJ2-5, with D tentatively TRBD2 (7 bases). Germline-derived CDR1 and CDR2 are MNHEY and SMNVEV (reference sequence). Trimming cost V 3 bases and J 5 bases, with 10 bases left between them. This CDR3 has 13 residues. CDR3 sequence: CASSFAGAETQYF. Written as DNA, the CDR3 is TGTGCCAGCAGTTTTGCGGGGGCTGAGACCCAGTACTTC.

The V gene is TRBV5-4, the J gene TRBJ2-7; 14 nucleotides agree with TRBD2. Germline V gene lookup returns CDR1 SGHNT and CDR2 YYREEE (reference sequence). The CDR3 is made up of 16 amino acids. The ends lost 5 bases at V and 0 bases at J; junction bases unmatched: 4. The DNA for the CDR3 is TGTGCCAGCAGATCGGGACTAGCGGGGGACTCCTACGAGCAGTACTTC. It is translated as CASRSGLAGDSYEQYF.

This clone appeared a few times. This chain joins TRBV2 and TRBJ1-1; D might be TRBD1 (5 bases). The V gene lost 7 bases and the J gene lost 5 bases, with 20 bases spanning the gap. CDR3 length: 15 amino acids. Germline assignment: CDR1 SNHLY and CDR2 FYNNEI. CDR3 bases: TGTGCCAGCACCGCCGAGCGCGACAGATTAACTGAAGCTTTCTTT. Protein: CASTAERDRLTEAFF.

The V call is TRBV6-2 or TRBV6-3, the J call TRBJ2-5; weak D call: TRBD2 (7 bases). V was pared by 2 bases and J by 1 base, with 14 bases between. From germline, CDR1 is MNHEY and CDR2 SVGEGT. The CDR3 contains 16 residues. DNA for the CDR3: TGTGCCAGCAGTTACGTGGGGGGGGGCCCCCAAGAGACCCAGTACTTC. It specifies CASSYVGGGPQETQYF.

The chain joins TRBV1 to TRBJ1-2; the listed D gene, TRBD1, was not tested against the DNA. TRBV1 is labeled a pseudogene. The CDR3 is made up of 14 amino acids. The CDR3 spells CTSSQGQESYGYTF. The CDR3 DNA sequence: TGCACCAGCAGCCAAGGACAGGAGTCCTATGGCTACACCTTC.

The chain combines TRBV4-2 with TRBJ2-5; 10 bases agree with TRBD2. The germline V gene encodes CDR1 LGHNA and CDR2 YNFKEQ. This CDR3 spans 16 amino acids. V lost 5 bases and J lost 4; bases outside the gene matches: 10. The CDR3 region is CASSKTSGHVGETQYF. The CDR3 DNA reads TGTGCCAGCAGCAAGACTAGCGGGCACGTAGGAGAGACCCAGTACTTC.